What follows describes a single T cell receptor beta chain. The sample belongs to a study of blood T cell repertoires in COVID-19. Study as a whole: Acute and convalescent COVID-19 samples came from the United States, Italy and Spain. T cells, B-cell-depleted T cells, or PBMCs provided the cDNA or gDNA that served as material.

Original processing methods: Amplification with reference gene primers provided the estimates of nucleated cell counts. TCRdb keeps only in-frame clones here, not all; method: immunoSEQ multiplex PCR. The V and J calls and clone size come from that table; D and trimming were worked out from the DNA. The data contain under 150,000 clones, 85% to 90% of them singletons. Trimming took 6 bases from V and 0 from J, leaving 9 bases between them. The CDR3 contains 13 residues. The germline V gene encodes CDR1 LNHDA and CDR2 SQIVND (reference sequence). The clonotype comes from a man aged 50 or older with active or convalescent COVID-19. The chain recombines TRBV19 with TRBJ2-7, with D tentatively TRBD1 (6 bases). Sequencing input: peripheral blood. CDR3 bases: TGTGCCAGTAGCCCGGACAGCTCCTACGAGCAGTACTTC. Protein: CASSPDSSYEQYF.